A single sample is the source of the 25 T cell receptor beta chains below, sequenced in a study of shared clonotypes between healthy human individuals. Profiled with immunoSEQ multiplex PCR; TCRdb holds only in-frame clones, not every one. The table includes about 2.4 million clones, approximately 93% detected once. Sequencing input: naive CD4+ T cells from PBMCs. As to subset: CD45RA+ positively selected. The receptors derive from a man younger than 35 in good health. Some clones in this sample may be carry-over from other donors' samples.

V is TRBV28 and J is TRBJ1-1; no definite D call. There are 15 residues in the CDR3. Germline V gene sequence: CDR1 MDHEN, CDR2 SYDVKM. V lost 3 bases and J lost 4, with 15 bases in between. This chain's CDR3 is CASSFHSIPGTEAFF. The CDR3 nucleotides read TGTGCCAGCAGTTTCCACAGTATCCCGGGCACTGAAGCTTTCTTT.

V is TRBV27 and J is TRBJ1-3, with 8 bases identical to TRBD1. Per germline, CDR1 MNHEY and CDR2 SMNVEV (reference sequence). The V segment lost 4 bases and the J segment 4 bases; nucleotides outside the gene matches: 3. This CDR3 spans 14 amino acids. The CDR3 region is CASSWTGQGNTIYF. The CDR3 DNA follows: TGTGCCAGCAGTTGGACAGGGCAAGGAAACACCATATATTTT.

This clone was counted a few times. This chain uses TRBV11-2 with TRBJ1-2; D unclear. The CDR3 length is 13 residues. Germline V lookup: CDR1 SGHAT, CDR2 FQNNGV. V was clipped by 4 bases and J by 0 bases, with 6 bases between them. The CDR3 spells CASSSVTNYGYTF. CDR3 DNA sequence: TGTGCCAGCAGCTCCGTGACTAACTATGGCTACACCTTC.

The J gene is TRBJ2-7, the V gene TRBV5-5; TRBD1 matches at 7 bases. The V and J ends lost 2 bases and 3 bases, in that order; junction bases with no gene match: 5. Germline V gene sequence: CDR1 SGHKS, CDR2 YYEKEE (reference sequence). CDR3 size: 14 residues. The CDR3 sequence: CASSLQTGYYEQYF. The CDR3 DNA sequence: TGTGCCAGCAGCTTACAGACAGGGTACTACGAGCAGTACTTC. The whole variable domain, remainder taken from reference TRBV5-5 and TRBJ2-7, is DAGVTQSPTHLIKTRGQQVTLRCSPISGHKSVSWYQQVLGQGPQFIFQYYEKEERGRGNFPDRFSARQFPNYSSELNVNALLLGDSALYLCASSLQTGYYEQYFGPGTRLTVT.

This sequence joins TRBV11-2 and TRBJ2-6; D may correspond to TRBD1 or TRBD2 (5 bases each). The germline V gene encodes CDR1 SGHAT and CDR2 FQNNGV. The V gene lost 3 bases and the J gene lost 18 bases, with 24 bases spanning the gap. The CDR3 length is 15 residues. The CDR3 bases are TGTGCCAGCAGCTTCCCCACCTCTCCGGGACCGGTAGGGACTTTC. Amino acids: CASSFPTSPGPVGTF.

This clone was observed a few times. Other DNA sequences in the sample encode the same CDR3. The chain couples TRBV6-1 to TRBJ1-1; D possibly corresponds to TRBD1 (6 bases). With 6 bases removed from V and 0 bases from J, the gap between germline ends came to 8 bases. This CDR3 is 13 amino acids long. Germline CDR1 reads MNHNS; CDR2 reads SASEGT. CDR3 protein: CASSGQLNTEAFF. CDR3 bases: TGTGCCAGCAGCGGACAGCTGAACACTGAAGCTTTCTTT.

The rearrangement links TRBV6-6 to TRBJ2-4; 7 nucleotides line up with TRBD1. Germline V gene data show CDR1 as MNHNY and CDR2 as SVGAGI (reference sequence). This CDR3 comprises 15 residues. Trimming took 6 bases from V and 6 from J; bases not matched to a gene: 11. The CDR3 DNA reads as TGTGCCAGCAGACCCCTGACAGGGCGTAGAAACATTCAGTACTTC. Protein sequence: CASRPLTGRRNIQYF.

The rearrangement joins TRBV7-9 to TRBJ2-2; 7 bases fit TRBD2. CDR3 length equals 16 residues. Germline trimming cut 2 bases from V and 1 base from J; bases unmatched to any gene: 4. Germline lookup yields CDR1 SEHNR and CDR2 FQNEAQ (reference sequence). Here the CDR3 reads CASSLRSSGNTGELFF. The CDR3 bases are TGTGCCAGCAGCTTAAGATCTAGCGGGAACACCGGGGAGCTGTTTTTT.

The chain combines TRBV27 with TRBJ2-1; possibly TRBD1 for D (6 bases). The germline V and J ends were trimmed by 8 bases and 9 bases, with 26 bases remaining between them. The germline V gene has CDR1 MNHEY and CDR2 SMNVEV (reference sequence). The CDR3 has 16 residues. CDR3 DNA sequence: TGTGCCAGCGCTCCCCAAGGGGGTCGTCAGGGACGTGAGCAGTTCTTC. Translation: CASAPQGGRQGREQFF.

This sequence joins TRBV27 and TRBJ2-5; TRBD1 aligns across 7 bases. CDR1 is MNHEY and CDR2 is SMNVEV in the germline V gene (reference sequence). The CDR3 consists of 13 residues. Trimming took 8 bases from V and 6 from J; bases not matched to a gene: 9. The CDR3 region is CASQTGVGKTQYF. The CDR3 bases are TGTGCCAGCCAAACAGGGGTTGGGAAGACCCAGTACTTC.

The V call is TRBV4-1, the J call TRBJ1-2; the D is unclear. Germline V gene sequence: CDR1 MGHRA, CDR2 YSYEKL. V was clipped by 0 bases and J by 5 bases, with 13 bases between them. The CDR3 consists of 15 residues. CDR3 sequence: CASSQDRSVVYGYTF. The CDR3 nucleotides are TGCGCCAGCAGCCAAGATAGGTCAGTAGTATATGGCTACACCTTC.

CDR3 region: CASSPNRGEYNEQFF. CDR3 bases: TGCGCCAGCAGCCCCAACAGGGGGGAGTACAATGAGCAGTTCTTC. The rearrangement joins TRBV5-1 to TRBJ2-1; 8 bases line up with TRBD1. This CDR3 comprises 15 residues. In germline, CDR1 is SGHRS, CDR2 YFSETQ. V was pared by 4 bases and J by 4 bases, with 7 bases of the junction left unmatched. Complete variable domain (other parts from reference TRBV5-1 and TRBJ2-1): KAGVTQTPRYLIKTRGQQVTLSCSPISGHRSVSWYQQTPGQGLQFLFEYFSETQRNKGNFPGRFSGRQFSNSRSEMNVSTLELGDSALYLCASSPNRGEYNEQFFGPGTRLTVL.

In this sample, this clone turned up once. This chain uses TRBV28 with TRBJ2-3; D call uncertain. The germline V gene encodes CDR1 MDHEN and CDR2 SYDVKM. V was trimmed by 3 bases and J by 6 bases, leaving 10 bases between them. The CDR3 has 13 amino acids. CDR3 sequence reads: CASSLVGPDTQYF. In nucleotides, the CDR3 is TGTGCCAGCAGTTTGGTCGGACCCGATACGCAGTATTTT.

The chain uses TRBV15 and TRBJ2-3; 7 bases are a match to TRBD2. V dropped 5 bases and J dropped 1; count of bases not matched to a gene: 3. The CDR3 totals 14 residues. Germline CDR1 and CDR2: LNHNV and YYDKDF (reference sequence). The CDR3 spells CATSAGERTDTQYF. The CDR3 region has the DNA TGTGCCACCAGCGCGGGAGAACGCACAGATACGCAGTATTTT.

This chain uses TRBV30 with TRBJ1-4; tentative D call: TRBD1 (5 bases). The CDR3 is 14 residues long. Germline CDR1 is GTSNPN and CDR2 is SVGIG (reference sequence). Trimming took 3 bases from V and 4 from J, leaving 12 bases between them. The chain's CDR3 is CAWRRRGGNEKLFF. In nucleotides, the CDR3 is TGTGCCTGGAGACGACGGGGCGGTAATGAAAAACTGTTTTTT. The full variable domain, completed using reference TRBV30 and TRBJ1-4, is SQTIHQWPATLVQPVGSPLSLECTVEGTSNPNLYWYRQAAGRGLQLLFYSVGIGQISSEVPQNLSASRPQDRQFILSSKKLLLSDSGFYLCAWRRRGGNEKLFFGSGTQLSVL.

V gene TRBV6-1 combines with J gene TRBJ2-7; 7 bases align to TRBD2. The CDR3 covers 16 residues. Germline V gene lookup returns CDR1 MNHNS and CDR2 SASEGT. V lost 0 bases, J lost 2 bases, and 7 bases stayed unmatched. CDR3 sequence: CASSEALWLAAYEQYF. The CDR3 DNA is TGTGCCAGCAGTGAAGCGTTGTGGCTAGCGGCCTACGAGCAGTACTTC.

The chain's CDR3 is CASSPLAAMDTQYF. The CDR3 DNA sequence: TGTGCCAGCTCACCTCTAGCGGCCATGGATACGCAGTATTTT. The V and J genes are TRBV18 and TRBJ2-3; TRBD2 agrees at 7 bases. The germline V gene has CDR1 KGHSH and CDR2 LQKENI. CDR3 size: 14 residues. V gave up 3 bases and J gave up 6 bases; unmatched junction bases: 6.

This chain links TRBV9 with TRBJ2-7, with D perhaps matching TRBD1 or TRBD2 (5 bases each). This CDR3 contains 16 residues. The germline CDR1 and CDR2 sequences are SGDLS and YYNGEE. V was clipped by 0 bases and J by 7 bases, with 20 bases between them. Here the CDR3 reads CASSVGPASGSGEQYF. The CDR3 nucleotides read TGTGCCAGCAGCGTAGGGCCAGCCTCAGGGTCGGGAGAGCAGTACTTC.

This clone was found a few times. The V gene is TRBV5-1, the J gene TRBJ1-1; D ambiguous. Germline V gives CDR1 SGHRS, CDR2 YFSETQ. The CDR3 extends over 13 amino acids. Trimming took off 5 bases at V and 3 bases at J, with 11 bases between the two ends. CDR3 in amino acids: CASRFSPDTEAFF. CDR3 coding DNA: TGCGCCAGCAGGTTTAGTCCGGACACTGAAGCTTTCTTT.

The chain employs TRBV28 and TRBJ2-3, with a tentative D call TRBD2 (5 bases). V shed 3 bases and J shed 1 base, with 20 bases lying between them. Germline-derived CDR1 and CDR2 are MDHEN and SYDVKM. The CDR3 has 18 amino acids. CDR3 sequence (DNA): TGTGCCAGCAGTTTTATGCGGGCACTGCTGAGCGGCACAGATACGCAGTATTTT. Protein sequence: CASSFMRALLSGTDTQYF.

The CDR3 loop reads CASSSLGIMDTGELFF. The CDR3 region has the DNA TGTGCCAGCAGCTCCCTGGGGATCATGGACACCGGGGAGCTGTTTTTT. The chain carries TRBV7-3 and TRBJ2-2; no reliable D call. Between the trimmed V and J ends, which lost 4 bases and 3 bases, there was a span of 15 bases. The V gene's germline CDR1 is SGHTA and CDR2 FQGTGA. The CDR3 sequence is 16 residues long.

V is TRBV5-6 and J is TRBJ2-5; D might be TRBD1 or TRBD2, each matching 7 bases. The CDR3 contains 14 residues. From germline, CDR1 is SGHDT and CDR2 YYEEEE. The ends were cut back, 3 bases at V and 5 bases at J, with 14 bases in the middle. Here the CDR3 reads CASSSNRGGETQYF. The CDR3 region has the DNA TGTGCCAGCAGCTCGAACAGGGGAGGGGAGACCCAGTACTTC.

DNA for the CDR3: TGTGCCAGCAGCCAAGGGGGGTACCAAGAGACCCAGTACTTC. Residues: CASSQGGYQETQYF. The V call is TRBV5-6, the J call TRBJ2-5; the D call may be TRBD1 or TRBD2 (6 bases each). The V gene lost 4 bases and the J gene lost 0 bases, with 10 bases spanning the gap. The germline gives CDR1 SGHDT, CDR2 YYEEEE. CDR3 length equals 14 residues. Drawing the rest from reference TRBV5-6 and TRBJ2-5, the complete variable domain is DAGVTQSPTHLIKTRGQQVTLRCSPKSGHDTVSWYQQALGQGPQFIFQYYEEEERQRGNFPDRFSGHQFPNYSSELNVNALLLGDSALYLCASSQGGYQETQYFGPGTRLLVL.

About this clone: This specimen includes other DNA sequences encoding the same CDR3. V usage is TRBV7-6 and J usage is TRBJ2-5; tentatively, D is TRBD2 (5 bases). V lost 2 bases to trimming and J lost 5 bases, with 6 bases between them. The CDR3 is 12 amino acids. Germline CDR1 is SGHVS and CDR2 is FNYEAQ. As DNA, the CDR3 is TGTGCCAGCAGCTTATGGAGGGAGACCCAGTACTTC. As protein: CASSLWRETQYF.

Points on this clone: This CDR3 is also generated by other DNA sequences in the sample. This chain joins TRBV2 and TRBJ2-2; D is unclear. The CDR3 totals 12 residues. Trimming removed 6 bases from V and 5 bases from J, with 7 bases in between. CDR1 is SNHLY, CDR2 FYNNEI, per germline. In DNA form, the CDR3 reads TGTGCCAGCAGCCAGGATACCGGGGAGCTGTTTTTT. It codes for CASSQDTGELFF.